Listed here are 30 T cell receptor beta chains from one sample, sequenced in a study of blood T cell repertoires in COVID-19. Measured with immunoSEQ multiplex PCR; TCRdb has only the in-frame clones, and not every one. The data contain roughly 250,000 clones, approximately 80% of them singletons. The sample was peripheral blood. The receptors derive from a woman in her forties or fifties with acute or convalescent COVID-19.

The V and J genes are TRBV10-1 and TRBJ2-7; tentative D call: TRBD1 (5 bases). This CDR3 comprises 11 residues. CDR1 is WNHNN and CDR2 is SYGVQD in the germline V gene (reference sequence). V lost 9 bases and J lost 5, with 11 bases in between. The CDR3 region has the DNA TGCGCCAGGGGGCCCCGCCACGAGCAGTACTTC. The encoded protein is CARGPRHEQYF.

The J gene is TRBJ1-5, the V gene TRBV19, with D possibly matching TRBD1 (6 bases). The V gene's germline CDR1 is LNHDA and CDR2 SQIVND (reference sequence). This CDR3 region has 13 residues. The V gene lost 4 bases and the J gene lost 7 bases, with 11 bases spanning the gap. The CDR3 sequence is CASSSRGYQPQHF. CDR3 nucleotides: TGTGCCAGTAGTAGCAGGGGATACCAGCCCCAGCATTTT.

The V and J genes are TRBV27 and TRBJ1-1, with TRBD1 identical over 9 bases. Germline CDR1 and CDR2: MNHEY and SMNVEV (reference sequence). Trimming at V came to 3 bases and at J to 6 bases, leaving 5 bases not matched to a gene. This CDR3 is built from 14 residues. The CDR3 spells CASSFADRGSEAFF. In DNA, the CDR3 is TGTGCCAGCAGTTTCGCGGACAGGGGTTCTGAAGCTTTCTTT.

The chain joins TRBV6-2 or TRBV6-3 to TRBJ2-1, with 13 nucleotides matching TRBD2. Germline-derived CDR1 and CDR2 are MNHEY and SVGEGT. This CDR3 is 16 amino acids long. Trimming cost V 4 bases and J 2 bases; bases outside gene matches: 2. The CDR3 DNA sequence: TGTGCCAGCAGTTGGACTAGCGGGGGCACCTACAATGAGCAGTTCTTC. This codes for CASSWTSGGTYNEQFF.

The chain joins TRBV4-1 to TRBJ2-2, with D tentatively TRBD2 (6 bases). The CDR3 consists of 16 residues. Trimming took 0 bases from V and 4 from J, leaving 12 bases between them. The germline CDR1 and CDR2 sequences are MGHRA and YSYEKL. CDR3 in amino acids: CASSQESRRGTGELFF. The DNA of the CDR3 is TGCGCCAGCAGCCAAGAAAGTAGGCGGGGCACCGGGGAGCTGTTTTTT.

The chain couples TRBV21-1 to TRBJ1-5; TRBD1 is taken as the D call from the table, unchecked against the DNA. TRBV21-1 is given as a pseudogene. This CDR3 is 18 amino acids long. CDR3 nucleotide sequence: TGTGCCAGCAGCAAAGAACGCGGGGACAGGGAGGGCAATCAGCCCCAGCATTTT. Its protein is CASSKERGDREGNQPQHF.

The J gene is TRBJ2-2, the V gene TRBV12-5; 8 bases map to TRBD1. The junction had 5 bases not matched to a gene; V was cut back by 5 bases and J by 6 bases. This CDR3 has 14 residues. Germline-derived CDR1 and CDR2 are LGHNT and FRNRAP. In nucleotides, the CDR3 is TGTGCTAGTGGTCGTGGACAGGGCTCCGGGGAGCTGTTTTTT. This sequence encodes CASGRGQGSGELFF.

The genes are TRBV19 and TRBJ2-2, with D unresolved. The CDR3 extends over 16 amino acids. Looked up from germline, CDR1 is LNHDA and CDR2 is SQIVND (reference sequence). Trimming cost V 4 bases and J 0 bases, with 12 bases left between them. CDR3 in amino acids: CASSTPAVTNTGELFF. CDR3 DNA sequence: TGTGCCAGTAGTACCCCGGCGGTCACGAACACCGGGGAGCTGTTTTTT.

J is TRBJ2-7 and V is TRBV18; TRBD1 matches 9 bases. This CDR3 is 15 amino acids long. Germline trimming cut 2 bases from V and 2 bases from J; bases unmatched to any gene: 4. Germline loops: CDR1 KGHSH, CDR2 LQKENI. The CDR3 sequence is CASSPIGTGTYEQYF. CDR3 in DNA: TGTGCCAGCTCACCAATCGGGACAGGGACCTACGAGCAGTACTTC. The entire variable domain, with the rest obtained from reference TRBV18 and TRBJ2-7, is as follows: NAGVMQNPRHLVRRRGQEARLRCSPMKGHSHVYWYRQLPEEGLKFMVYLQKENIIDESGMPKERFSAEFPKEGPSILRIQQVVRGDSAAYFCASSPIGTGTYEQYFGPGTRLTVT.

This chain connects TRBV3-1 (or the pseudogene TRBV3-2) to TRBJ2-7, with a weak D call TRBD1 (6 bases). The ends were cut back, 5 bases at V and 1 base at J, with 15 bases in the middle. The CDR3 spans 15 residues. Germline assignment: CDR1 LGHDT and CDR2 YNNKEL (reference sequence). CDR3 amino acids: CASSIGTNPSYEQYF. CDR3 nucleotide sequence: TGTGCCAGCAGCATTGGGACAAACCCATCCTACGAGCAGTACTTC.

The rearrangement joins TRBV28 to TRBJ1-5; 7 bases map to TRBD1. CDR1 and CDR2 from the germline V gene are MDHEN and SYDVKM. The ends lost 2 bases at V and 1 base at J; junction bases unmatched: 2. This CDR3 spans 15 amino acids. As DNA, the CDR3 is TGTGCCAGCAGTTTAGAACAGGGGAGCAATCAGCCCCAGCATTTT. It encodes CASSLEQGSNQPQHF. Full variable domain (missing parts from reference TRBV28 and TRBJ1-5): DVKVTQSSRYLVKRTGEKVFLECVQDMDHENMFWYRQDPGLGLRLIYFSYDVKMKEKGDIPEGYSVSREKKERFSLILESASTNQTSMYLCASSLEQGSNQPQHFGDGTRLSIL.

V usage is TRBV27 and J usage is TRBJ1-2; TRBD1 agrees at 7 bases. The V gene's germline CDR1 is MNHEY and CDR2 SMNVEV (reference sequence). Trimming took 5 bases from V and 5 from J; bases not matched to a gene: 8. The CDR3 runs to 14 residues. The CDR3 region has the DNA TGTGCCAGCAGTGAAACGGGACAGCATTATGGCTACACCTTC. Encoded protein: CASSETGQHYGYTF.

The chain couples TRBV29-1 to TRBJ2-1; no clear D. From germline, CDR1 is SQVTM and CDR2 ANQGSEA. Deletions cut 6 bases from V and 3 bases from J, with 6 bases between. This CDR3 region has 11 residues. CDR3 DNA: TGCAGCGTGTTATACTACAATGAGCAGTTCTTC. It encodes CSVLYYNEQFF.

The CDR3 sequence is CASSLELARRNEQFF. The CDR3 DNA reads TGTGCCAGCAGCTTAGAACTAGCGCGTCGAAATGAGCAGTTCTTC. This chain connects TRBV7-2 to TRBJ2-1; 7 positions agree with TRBD2. Germline CDR1 SGHTA, CDR2 FQGNSA. CDR3 length: 15 residues. Losses at the gene ends were 1 base for V and 7 bases for J; bases not matched to a gene: 7. Combining the CDR3 with reference TRBV7-2 and TRBJ2-1 gives the whole variable domain GAGVSQSPSNKVTEKGKDVELRCDPISGHTALYWYRQSLGQGLEFLIYFQGNSAPDKSGLPSDRFSAERTGGSVSTLTIQRTQQEDSAVYLCASSLELARRNEQFFGPGTRLTVL.

The rearrangement joins TRBV28 to TRBJ2-7, with D maybe TRBD1 (5 bases). Trimming took 6 bases from V and 0 from J, leaving 15 bases between them. The CDR3 is 15 residues long. Germline assignment: CDR1 MDHEN and CDR2 SYDVKM. As DNA, the CDR3 is TGTGCCAGCAGGCGAGACAGTAAAAGCTCCTACGAGCAGTACTTC. Protein product: CASRRDSKSSYEQYF.

This clone was counted only a few times. The chain combines TRBV28 with TRBJ2-1; 10 bases are a match to TRBD2. CDR1 and CDR2 (germline): MDHEN, SYDVKM. This CDR3 is 14 amino acids long. Germline trimming cut 6 bases from V and 7 bases from J; bases unmatched to any gene: 6. CDR3 sequence (DNA): TGTGCCAGCAGAGCGGGAGGGCCGATTAATGAGCAGTTCTTC. Amino acid sequence: CASRAGGPINEQFF.

This rearrangement joins TRBV7-7 to TRBJ2-3; tentative D call: TRBD1 (6 bases). The CDR3 runs to 15 residues. In germline, CDR1 is SSHAT, CDR2 FNYEAQ (reference sequence). V gave up 1 base and J gave up 2 bases, with 10 bases separating them. The CDR3 region has the DNA TGTGCCAGCAGCTTAGGTCCAGGGGACACAGATACGCAGTATTTT. Protein: CASSLGPGDTDTQYF.

The chain has TRBV12-5 and TRBJ1-2; D call uncertain. The V gene lost 1 base and the J gene lost 8 bases, with 11 bases spanning the gap. Germline V CDR1 and CDR2: LGHNT, FRNRAP. The CDR3 runs to 13 residues. CDR3 DNA sequence: TGTGCTAGTGGTTTGGCAGGTCACCTGGGCTACACCTTC. Its protein product is CASGLAGHLGYTF.

The CDR3 nucleotides are TGTGCCAGCAGCCTGACAGATGATCAGCCCCAGCATTTT. It encodes CASSLTDDQPQHF. The chain is built from TRBV12-3 or TRBV12-4 and TRBJ1-5; D may be TRBD1 (5 bases). Trimming took 6 bases from V and 5 from J, leaving 11 bases between them. The CDR3 has 13 amino acids.

J is TRBJ1-3 and V is TRBV5-6, with D uncertain. This CDR3 spans 11 amino acids. Germline loops: CDR1 SGHDT, CDR2 YYEEEE. V gave up 3 bases and J gave up 4 bases, with 2 bases separating them. In DNA, the CDR3 is TGTGCCAGCAGCTCGGGAAACACCATATATTTT. It encodes CASSSGNTIYF. Supplemented by reference TRBV5-6 and TRBJ1-3, the full variable domain reads DAGVTQSPTHLIKTRGQQVTLRCSPKSGHDTVSWYQQALGQGPQFIFQYYEEEERQRGNFPDRFSGHQFPNYSSELNVNALLLGDSALYLCASSSGNTIYFGEGSWLTVV.

The chain is built from TRBV6-1 and TRBJ2-1, with D possibly matching TRBD2 (6 bases). V lost 2 bases and J 4 bases, leaving 12 bases between the germline ends. Germline CDR1 is MNHNS and CDR2 is SASEGT. The CDR3 is 15 amino acids. The CDR3 DNA follows: TGTGCCAGCAGTGAATTGGGACTGGTGTACAATGAGCAGTTCTTC. Its protein is CASSELGLVYNEQFF.

The chain links TRBV6-5 to TRBJ2-7; maybe TRBD1 (6 bases). This CDR3 is built from 13 residues. Trimming cost V 7 bases and J 5 bases, with 15 bases left between them. Germline CDR1 is MNHEY and CDR2 is SVGAGI. The CDR3, as DNA: TGTGCCAGCATGGAGCCAGGGGAGCACGAGCAGTACTTC. The encoded protein is CASMEPGEHEQYF.

The V gene is TRBV6-6, the J gene TRBJ1-1; D perhaps matches TRBD1 (6 bases). The CDR3 runs to 13 residues. Germline values: CDR1 MNHNY, CDR2 SVGAGI (reference sequence). The germline V and J ends were trimmed by 5 bases and 6 bases, with 13 bases remaining between them. The CDR3 region has the DNA TGTGCCAGCAGTCCGGGACAAGGCGCTGAAGCTTTCTTT. It encodes CASSPGQGAEAFF.

V usage is TRBV7-2 and J usage is TRBJ1-2; the D gene is possibly TRBD1 (5 bases). The V end was cut by 4 bases, the J end by 0 bases, with 9 bases between. The CDR3 has 14 residues. Germline values: CDR1 SGHTA, CDR2 FQGNSA. The CDR3 spells CASSSRQTNYGYTF. CDR3 DNA: TGTGCCAGCAGCTCCCGACAGACTAACTATGGCTACACCTTC.

This clone has just one count. The chain links TRBV28 to TRBJ1-4, with D perhaps matching TRBD1 (5 bases). The CDR3 is 16 residues long. Trimming shortened V by 8 bases and J by 5 bases, and 21 bases separated the two germline ends. The germline gives CDR1 MDHEN, CDR2 SYDVKM. The DNA for the CDR3 is TGTGCCAGCGCCCACTTGACAGAAGAGAAGAATGAAAAACTGTTTTTT. Its translation is CASAHLTEEKNEKLFF.

The V and J genes are TRBV7-9 and TRBJ2-3; 13 bases fit TRBD2. Germline-derived CDR1 and CDR2 are SEHNR and FQNEAQ (reference sequence). The CDR3 loop spans 16 amino acids. Trimming cost V 5 bases and J 3 bases; bases outside gene matches: 5. CDR3 sequence reads: CASSVRTSGGTDTQYF. The CDR3 DNA is TGTGCCAGCAGCGTCCGGACTAGCGGGGGAACAGATACGCAGTATTTT.

This clone occurred once. This sequence joins TRBV9 and TRBJ2-1, with TRBD1 matching 8 bases. From germline, CDR1 is SGDLS and CDR2 YYNGEE. The V segment lost 0 bases and the J segment 10 bases; nucleotides outside the gene matches: 6. The CDR3 totals 14 residues. This chain's CDR3 is CASSVGQGAFEQFF. As DNA, the CDR3 is TGTGCCAGCAGCGTAGGGCAGGGGGCTTTCGAGCAGTTCTTC.

The chain carries TRBV4-2 and TRBJ2-1; 9 bases align to TRBD2. Germline trimming cut 0 bases from V and 16 bases from J; bases unmatched to any gene: 16. The CDR3 consists of 16 residues. Germline CDR1 is LGHNA and CDR2 is YNFKEQ. The CDR3 bases are TGTGCCAGCAGCCAAGACTGGACTAGCGATAGCTCCCGACTATTCTTC. As protein: CASSQDWTSDSSRLFF.

The chain carries TRBV12-3 or TRBV12-4 and TRBJ1-5; tentatively, D is TRBD1 (5 bases). The CDR3 is made up of 12 amino acids. V lost 6 bases, J lost 7 bases, and 10 bases lay in between. CDR3 loop: CASRGGDQPQHF. CDR3 DNA: TGTGCCAGCAGGGGGGGGGACCAGCCCCAGCATTTT.

The chain is built from TRBV12-5 and TRBJ2-3; 7 nucleotides align to TRBD2. The CDR3 has 15 amino acids. V was clipped by 1 base and J by 4 bases; unmatched bases: 5. Germline lookup yields CDR1 LGHNT and CDR2 FRNRAP. CDR3 in amino acids: CASGLGEGHSDTQYF. CDR3 nucleotides: TGTGCTAGTGGTTTGGGGGAGGGCCACTCAGATACGCAGTATTTT.